This TCR beta chain was identified during a study of cytomegalovirus exposure and HLA in healthy donors. Notes on the study in general: Using a false discovery rate of 0.05, a later analysis showed that 16,951 TCR beta sequences were associated with HLA alleles.

Amplification used 60 Vbeta primers and 13 Jbeta primers. Sequencing used immunoSEQ multiplex PCR; TCRdb keeps in-frame clones, though not all of them. Of about 150,000 clones in the sample, about 74% were seen once. The CDR3 has 14 amino acids. Germline CDR1 and CDR2: LNHDA and SQIVND (reference sequence). V was shortened by 1 base and J by 4 bases, with 10 bases between the two germline ends. Comment on this clone: What it binds is unknown.

The receptor comes from a woman aged 40 to 55 in good health and CMV-seronegative. This chain uses TRBV19 with TRBJ1-2; tentatively, D is TRBD1 (6 bases). Sequencing was done on a sample of PBMCs. CDR3 region: CASSIGTVRYGYTF. The CDR3 region has the DNA TGTGCCAGTAGTATAGGGACAGTACGCTATGGCTACACCTTC.